These 10 T cell receptor beta chains came from one sample sequenced in a study of T cell responses to AZD1222 COVID-19 vaccine. TCRdb keeps only in-frame clones here, not all; method: immunoSEQ multiplex PCR. This sample has about 130,000 clones, with around nine tenths found just once. The sequenced sample was peripheral blood, obtained 28 days after the second AZD1222 dose. The receptors were sampled from an adult who received the AZD1222 COVID-19 vaccine.

The chain combines TRBV7-8 with TRBJ1-2, with 10 bases aligning to TRBD1. J gave up 6 bases and V 4 bases, and 5 bases lay outside the gene matches. Germline CDR1 reads SGHVS; CDR2 reads FQNEAQ. This CDR3 contains 14 residues. The CDR3 DNA is TGTGCCAGCAGCTCCGGGACAGGGGCGGATGGCTACACCTTC. Translated: CASSSGTGADGYTF.

The V and J genes are TRBV6-1 and TRBJ1-2, with TRBD1 as a possible D gene (5 bases). Trimming removed 2 bases at V and 4 bases at J, with 8 bases between. From germline, CDR1 is MNHNS and CDR2 SASEGT. This CDR3 is 13 amino acids long. The CDR3 sequence is CASSETQGYGYTF. The CDR3 DNA sequence: TGTGCCAGCAGTGAAACCCAGGGCTATGGCTACACCTTC.

This sequence joins TRBV18 and TRBJ2-5; 10 bases line up with TRBD1. With V trimmed by 3 bases and J by 2 bases, 9 bases remained unmatched. This CDR3 comprises 17 residues. Germline CDR1 and CDR2: KGHSH and LQKENI. The CDR3 nucleotides read TGTGCCAGCTCACCCCCCCTTGGGACAGGGGATCAAGAGACCCAGTACTTC. Encoded protein: CASSPPLGTGDQETQYF.

The gene calls are TRBV28 and TRBJ1-4, with no clear D. The V and J ends lost 5 bases and 6 bases respectively, with 10 bases between them. The CDR3 is 13 amino acids. CDR1 is MDHEN and CDR2 is SYDVKM in the germline V gene. The CDR3: CASSVEGDEKLFF. CDR3 coding DNA: TGTGCCAGCAGTGTGGAAGGAGATGAAAAACTGTTTTTT.

V and J are TRBV9 and TRBJ1-1; TRBD1 is a possible D gene (5 bases). This CDR3 has 15 amino acids. Trimming removed 5 bases at V and 6 bases at J, with 20 bases between. Germline V gene data show CDR1 as SGDLS and CDR2 as YYNGEE. CDR3 sequence reads: CASRGEATGSSEAFF. CDR3 coding DNA: TGTGCCAGCAGGGGGGAGGCCACAGGCTCTTCTGAAGCTTTCTTT.

The V and J genes are TRBV7-9 and TRBJ2-2; D perhaps matches TRBD1 (5 bases). The V and J ends lost 0 bases and 6 bases respectively, with 14 bases between them. The germline V gene has CDR1 SEHNR and CDR2 FQNEAQ (reference sequence). The CDR3 extends over 16 amino acids. CDR3 coding DNA: TGTGCCAGCAGCTTAGCTTGGCAGGGAATATCCGGGGAGCTGTTTTTT. As protein: CASSLAWQGISGELFF.

The genes are TRBV18 and TRBJ1-3; D not resolved. In germline, CDR1 is KGHSH, CDR2 LQKENI. Deletions cut 6 bases from V and 1 base from J, with 13 bases between. The CDR3 loop spans 15 amino acids. The CDR3 coding sequence is TGTGCCAGCTCGGACGGACTCATATCTGGAAACACCATATATTTT. This sequence encodes CASSDGLISGNTIYF.

The rearrangement joins TRBV4-3 to TRBJ1-3, with D unclear. V was clipped by 0 bases and J by 0 bases, with 6 bases between them. CDR3 size: 15 residues. CDR1 is LGHNA and CDR2 is YSLEER in the germline V gene. The CDR3 is CASSQDRGSGNTIYF. The CDR3 DNA reads as TGCGCCAGCAGCCAAGATCGGGGCTCTGGAAACACCATATATTTT.

V gene TRBV7-9 combines with J gene TRBJ1-2; TRBD1 matches 7 bases. After removal of 5 bases from V and 4 bases from J, the junction contained 7 bases not matched to a gene. The germline gives CDR1 SEHNR, CDR2 FQNEAQ (reference sequence). This CDR3 contains 14 residues. The CDR3 region has the DNA TGTGCCAGCAGCCCCCGGGAGGGGGCCTATGGCTACACCTTC. Translating it yields CASSPREGAYGYTF.

The chain couples TRBV6-2 or TRBV6-3 to TRBJ2-3; 9 bases align to TRBD1. Germline V gives CDR1 MNHEY, CDR2 SVGEGT. V lost 0 bases, J lost 2 bases, and 6 bases stayed unmatched. This CDR3 is 17 amino acids long. This CDR3 reads CASSYSPGQGFTDTQYF. As DNA, the CDR3 is TGTGCCAGCAGTTACTCCCCGGGACAGGGATTCACAGATACGCAGTATTTT.